This paragraph covers one TCR beta chain sequence. Compared with germline, one end of the junction differs, possibly owing to a read error. CDR1 SGHTS and CDR2 YDEGEE come from the germline V gene. CDR3 length: 12 amino acids. The sample belongs to a study of blood T cell repertoires in COVID-19. Across the study: Acute and convalescent COVID-19 samples came from the United States, Italy and Spain. PBMCs, B-cell-depleted T cells, or T cells provided the cDNA or gDNA that made up the material.

Repertoires were generated with immunoSEQ multiplex PCR, while TCRdb's copy carries only in-frame clones and drops some. This table has around 320,000 clones, roughly 88% appearing once. The chain is built from TRBV5-8 and TRBJ2-7; TRBD2 matches at 8 bases. Sequenced material: peripheral blood. The sequence came from a woman aged 25 to 39 who had recovered from COVID-19. The CDR3 sequence is CASSLARGGTAF. CDR3 in DNA: TGTGCCAGCAGCTTGGCCCGGGGGGGTACAGCTTTC.